The rows below give T cell receptor beta chains drawn from one sample of a study of Graves' ophthalmopathy and Graves' hyperthyroidism. TCRdb ran MiXCR on the multiplex PCR reads and lists one entry per CDR3 protein. The sample consists of around 1,000,000 distinct CDR3 sequences, approximately 35% of them appearing once. The sample consisted of peripheral blood or thyroid tissue (not recorded which). These receptor sequences come from an adult man with Graves' hyperthyroidism. CDR3s include the opening cysteine and the closing phenylalanine or tryptophan. Each record gives: J gene, V gene, CDR3 protein.

>TRBJ1-1|TRBV5-1
CASSLEGWDSNTEAFF
>TRBJ2-7|TRBV15
CATSRDLRGSNEQYF
>TRBJ2-5|TRBV20-1
CSARGGSAQETQYF
>TRBJ1-5|TRBV7-8
CASSLVRSGNQPQHF
>TRBJ1-2|TRBV6-5
CASSSTGQQGGGYTF
>TRBJ1-2|TRBV25-1
CASSQLYGYTF
>TRBJ2-5|TRBV20-1
CSAISGGPQETQYF
>TRBJ1-2|TRBV7-8
CASSFPGRTGYTF
>TRBJ1-6|TRBV6-6
CASSYRGDNSPLHF
>TRBJ2-2|TRBV10-1
CAITRPGLAGGRFTGELFF
>TRBJ2-5|TRBV29-1
CSETGGPGETQYF
>TRBJ1-1|TRBV11-2
CASSASQGASNTEAFF
>TRBJ2-7|TRBV4-1
CASSPQWPSYEQYF
>TRBJ2-5|TRBV24-1
CATSDPTGTSQETQYF
>TRBJ2-7|TRBV15
CATSVEETEGYEQYF
>TRBJ2-7|TRBV18
CASSPRRGSEQYF
>TRBJ2-5|TRBV7-9
CASSSYRGSETQYF
>TRBJ1-1|TRBV7-2
CASSTRGEHTEAFF
>TRBJ2-7|TRBV20-1
CSASGGRSIEQYF
>TRBJ1-2|TRBV5-4
CASSLDSNGYTF
>TRBJ1-1|TRBV29-1
CSARRNTEAFF
>TRBJ1-5|TRBV12-3/TRBV12-4
CASSGYPTGNSNQPQHF
>TRBJ2-3|TRBV10-2
CASSYAGESTDTQYF
>TRBJ2-7|TRBV6-5
CATWQRGEQYF
>TRBJ1-1|TRBV7-9
CASSSLAGRGEAFF
>TRBJ2-7|TRBV20-1
CSARDFQGRTYSYEQYF
>TRBJ1-2|TRBV7-9
CASSLDADYGYTF
>TRBJ1-2|TRBV15
CATSRDPRGYGYTF
>TRBJ1-5|TRBV12-3/TRBV12-4
CASSLGTGTQPQHF
>TRBJ1-2|TRBV30
CAWARDTKAYGYTF
>TRBJ1-5|TRBV7-2
CASSLVRQSNQPQHF
>TRBJ2-7|TRBV2
CATRGRSEQYF
>TRBJ1-2|TRBV29-1
CSAESVAGYTF
>TRBJ1-6|TRBV6-5
CASSSGGYNSPLHF